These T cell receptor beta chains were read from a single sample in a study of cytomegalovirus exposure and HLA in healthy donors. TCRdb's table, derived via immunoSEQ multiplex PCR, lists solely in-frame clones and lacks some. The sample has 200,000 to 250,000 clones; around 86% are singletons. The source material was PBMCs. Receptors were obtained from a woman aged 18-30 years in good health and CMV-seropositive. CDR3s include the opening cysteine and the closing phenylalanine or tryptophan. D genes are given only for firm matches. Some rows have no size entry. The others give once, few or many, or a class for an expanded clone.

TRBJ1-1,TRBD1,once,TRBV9,TGTGCCAGCAGCGTAGGGGGACAGAAGAACACTGAAGCTTTCTTT,CASSVGGQKNTEAFF
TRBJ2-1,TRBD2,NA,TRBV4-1,TGCGCCAGCAGCACTAGCGGTTACAACAATGAGCAGTTCTTC,CASSTSGYNNEQFF
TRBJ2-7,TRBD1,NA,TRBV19,TGTGCCAGTAGTATCCAGGGGGCCAGCGACGAGCAGTACTTC,CASSIQGASDEQYF
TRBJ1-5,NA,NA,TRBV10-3,TGTGCCATCAGTAAAGGGTCAGGGGCGGATCAGCCCCAGCATTTT,CAISKGSGADQPQHF
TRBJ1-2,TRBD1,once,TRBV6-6,TGTGCCAGCAGTTACGCTCGACTGACAGGGGACTATGGCTACACCTTC,CASSYARLTGDYGYTF
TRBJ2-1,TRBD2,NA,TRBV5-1,TGCGCCAGCAGCTTACCGGGACTAGCGTTGGACAATGAGCAGTTCTTC,CASSLPGLALDNEQFF
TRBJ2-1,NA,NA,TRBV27,TGTGCCAGCAGTTTATCGGGGGGGCTAAATGAGCAGTTCTTC,CASSLSGGLNEQFF
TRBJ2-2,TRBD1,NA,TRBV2,TGTGCCAGCAGTGATTGGGACAGGGCCACCGGGGAGCTGTTTTTT,CASSDWDRATGELFF
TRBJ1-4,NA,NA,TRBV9,TGTGCCAGCAGCGTAGGCACGGTGGTTAATGAAAAACTGTTTTTT,CASSVGTVVNEKLFF
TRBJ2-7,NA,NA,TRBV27,TGTGCCAGCAGTTTTTTCGGCTACGAGCAGTACTTC,CASSFFGYEQYF